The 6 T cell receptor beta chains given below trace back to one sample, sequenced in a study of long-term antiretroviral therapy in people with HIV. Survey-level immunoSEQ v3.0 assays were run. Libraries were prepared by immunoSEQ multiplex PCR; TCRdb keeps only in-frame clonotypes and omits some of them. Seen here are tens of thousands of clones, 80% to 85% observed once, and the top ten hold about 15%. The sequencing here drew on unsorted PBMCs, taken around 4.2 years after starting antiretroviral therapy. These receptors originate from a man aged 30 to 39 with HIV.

The CDR3 nucleotides read TGTGCCAGCAGCGTTGGAGTAACTAGCACAGATACGCAGTATTTT. This gives the protein CASSVGVTSTDTQYF. This rearrangement joins TRBV9 to TRBJ2-3; D gene ambiguous. V dropped 2 bases and J dropped 0 bases, with 10 bases sitting between them. Germline V lookup: CDR1 SGDLS, CDR2 YYNGEE. The CDR3 loop spans 15 amino acids.

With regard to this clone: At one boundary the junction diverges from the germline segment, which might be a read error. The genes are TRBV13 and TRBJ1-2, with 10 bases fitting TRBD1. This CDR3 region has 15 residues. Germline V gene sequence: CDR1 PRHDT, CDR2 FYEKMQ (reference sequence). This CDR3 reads CASSIGQGDNYGYTF. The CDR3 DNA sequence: TGTGCCAGCAGCATAGGACAGGGGGATAACTATGGCTACACCTTC.

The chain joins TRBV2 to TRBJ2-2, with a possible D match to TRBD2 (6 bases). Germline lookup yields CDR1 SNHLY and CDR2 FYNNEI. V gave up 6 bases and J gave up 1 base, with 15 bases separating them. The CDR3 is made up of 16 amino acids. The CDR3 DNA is TGTGCCAGCAGCCGTACTAGCCCGGAGAACACCGGGGAGCTGTTTTTT. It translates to CASSRTSPENTGELFF. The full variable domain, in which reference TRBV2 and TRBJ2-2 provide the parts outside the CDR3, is EPEVTQTPSHQVTQMGQEVILRCVPISNHLYFYWYRQILGQKVEFLVSFYNNEISEKSEIFDDQFSVERPDGSNFTLKIRSTKLEDSAMYFCASSRTSPENTGELFFGEGSRLTVL.

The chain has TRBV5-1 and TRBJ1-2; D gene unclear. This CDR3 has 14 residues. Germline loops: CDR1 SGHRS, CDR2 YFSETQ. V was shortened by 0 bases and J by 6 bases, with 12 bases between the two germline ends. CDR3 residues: CASSLALGIHGYTF. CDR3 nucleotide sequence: TGCGCCAGCAGCTTGGCGCTGGGAATCCATGGCTACACCTTC.

The DNA for the CDR3 is TGTGCTAGTGGTTTGAGGACGGCCACTGAAGCTTTCTTT. It yields the protein CASGLRTATEAFF. The gene calls are TRBV12-5 and TRBJ1-1; no clear D gene. The V end lost 2 bases, the J end lost 4 bases, and 8 bases lay between the germline ends. CDR3 length equals 13 residues. Germline V gene data show CDR1 as LGHNT and CDR2 as FRNRAP.

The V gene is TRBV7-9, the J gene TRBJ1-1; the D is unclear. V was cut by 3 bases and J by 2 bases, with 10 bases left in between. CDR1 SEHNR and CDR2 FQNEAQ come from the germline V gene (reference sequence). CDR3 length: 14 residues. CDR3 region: CASSFLDVNTEAFF. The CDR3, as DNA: TGTGCCAGCAGCTTTTTGGACGTTAACACTGAAGCTTTCTTT. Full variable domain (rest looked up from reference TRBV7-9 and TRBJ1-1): DTGVSQNPRHKITKRGQNVTFRCDPISEHNRLYWYRQTLGQGPEFLTYFQNEAQLEKSRLLSDRFSAERPKGSFSTLEIQRTEQGDSAMYLCASSFLDVNTEAFFGQGTRLTVV.